A single sample is the source of the 8 T cell receptor beta chains below, sequenced in a study of blood T cell repertoires in COVID-19. Generated by immunoSEQ multiplex PCR, the TCRdb table keeps only in-frame clones and is missing some. The sample has roughly 8,500 clones; 80% are singletons. The specimen sequenced was peripheral blood. The receptors were sampled from a man between 65 and 85 years old with active COVID-19.

The chain is built from TRBV7-8 and TRBJ2-5; the D gene is possibly TRBD1 (5 bases). V was pared by 11 bases and J by 2 bases, with 12 bases between. CDR1 and CDR2 (germline): SGHVS, FQNEAQ. CDR3 size: 12 residues. This CDR3 reads CAGSGIQETQYF. The CDR3 bases are TGTGCCGGCTCAGGGATTCAAGAGACCCAGTACTTC.

This chain uses TRBV7-9 with TRBJ1-1, with D tentatively TRBD1 (5 bases). The germline CDR1 and CDR2 sequences are SEHNR and FQNEAQ (reference sequence). V dropped 5 bases and J dropped 2 bases, with 21 bases sitting between them. The CDR3 is 17 residues long. The CDR3 here is CASSQWAGGSVNTEAFF. The CDR3 DNA reads as TGTGCCAGCAGCCAGTGGGCGGGGGGGAGTGTTAACACTGAAGCTTTCTTT.

CDR3 protein: CASSVEGRAGNSPLHF. CDR3 sequence (DNA): TGTGCCAGCAGCGTAGAAGGCAGGGCCGGTAATTCACCCCTCCACTTT. The chain recombines TRBV9 with TRBJ1-6, with D possibly TRBD1 on 5 matching bases. The CDR3 contains 16 residues. In germline, CDR1 is SGDLS, CDR2 YYNGEE. The V gene lost 0 bases and the J gene lost 6 bases, with 13 bases spanning the gap.

This rearrangement joins TRBV28 to TRBJ2-7, with 11 bases fitting TRBD2. Germline loops: CDR1 MDHEN, CDR2 SYDVKM. Germline trimming cut 2 bases from V and 0 bases from J; bases unmatched to any gene: 9. The CDR3 covers 18 residues. The CDR3 reads CASSLRVTSGSPSYEQYF. In DNA, the CDR3 is TGTGCCAGCAGTTTACGGGTTACTAGCGGGAGCCCCTCCTACGAGCAGTACTTC. The full variable domain, its missing parts supplied by reference TRBV28 and TRBJ2-7, is DVKVTQSSRYLVKRTGEKVFLECVQDMDHENMFWYRQDPGLGLRLIYFSYDVKMKEKGDIPEGYSVSREKKERFSLILESASTNQTSMYLCASSLRVTSGSPSYEQYFGPGTRLTVT.

This chain's CDR3 is CASSLLGLAGGRSSYNEQFF. CDR3 bases: TGTGCCAGCTCACTCCTTGGACTAGCGGGAGGGCGGAGCTCCTACAATGAGCAGTTCTTC. The chain employs TRBV18 and TRBJ2-1; 15 bases match TRBD2. CDR3 length equals 20 residues. Germline lookup yields CDR1 KGHSH and CDR2 LQKENI. V trimming: 4 bases; J trimming: 0 bases; junction bases outside the gene matches: 10. Supplemented by reference TRBV18 and TRBJ2-1, the full variable domain reads NAGVMQNPRHLVRRRGQEARLRCSPMKGHSHVYWYRQLPEEGLKFMVYLQKENIIDESGMPKERFSAEFPKEGPSILRIQQVVRGDSAAYFCASSLLGLAGGRSSYNEQFFGPGTRLTVL.

The CDR3, as DNA: TGTGCCAGCAGTGAGAGAGACAGGTTCGGCGGCTACACCTTC. It yields the protein CASSERDRFGGYTF. This chain links TRBV2 with TRBJ1-2, with D possibly matching TRBD1 (6 bases). CDR1 is SNHLY and CDR2 is FYNNEI in the germline V gene. This CDR3 spans 14 amino acids. Between the trimmed V and J ends, which lost 3 bases and 8 bases, there was a span of 16 bases.

By share, this clone ranks as medium-sized. The junction does not match germline at one end; this may be a read error. The CDR3, as DNA: TGTGCTAGCAGCCCGGGACTAGAGGAGCAGTTCTTC. Translated, it gives CASSPGLEEQFF. V gene TRBV7-7 combines with J gene TRBJ2-1, with 8 positions matching TRBD2. The CDR3 sequence is 12 residues long. The germline gives CDR1 SSHAT, CDR2 FNYEAQ (reference sequence).

The chain combines TRBV28 with TRBJ2-6; D is unclear. Per germline, CDR1 MDHEN and CDR2 SYDVKM. Trimming removed 5 bases from V and 2 bases from J, with 7 bases in between. The CDR3 extends over 14 amino acids. In DNA, the CDR3 is TGTGCCAGCAGTCGCACGGCTGGGGCCAACGTCCTGACTTTC. Translation: CASSRTAGANVLTF.